This T cell receptor (beta chain) was identified during a study of blood T cells in healthy people across ages. The study, taken as a whole, reports: Because donor CMV status was unknown, expanded clonotype changes were possibly confounded.

About this clonotype: The antigen remains unidentified.

The study drew donors from healthy Caucasian individuals in Russia aged roughly 6 to 90. Isolated PBMCs totaled at least 6 million in each sample. Primers used in a second PCR of roughly 6 to 11 cycles were a sample-barcoded 5' primer and a J-beta primer mix. TCRdb called the 5' RACE reads again in MiXCR, with one record for every CDR3 protein. Of about 800,000 distinct CDR3 sequences in the sample, around half were seen once. The length of the CDR3 is 14 residues. CDR1 PRHDT and CDR2 FYEKMQ come from the germline V gene (reference sequence). V dropped 5 bases and J dropped 0 bases, with 11 bases sitting between them.

This receptor was taken from an older man in good health. What was sequenced was blood. This chain connects TRBV13 to TRBJ2-7; D remains ambiguous. CDR3 region: CASSDGYSSYEQYF. The CDR3 nucleotides read TGTGCCAGCAGCGACGGGTACAGCTCCTACGAGCAGTACTTC.